These T cell receptor beta chains were read from a single sample in a study of shared clonotypes between healthy human individuals. Here immunoSEQ multiplex PCR was the method, and the copy in TCRdb shows in-frame clones only, minus some. The sample lists approximately 1,500,000 clones, approximately 97% seen once, with roughly 1.2% in the top ten. Material: naive CD4+ T cells sorted from blood. Receptors were obtained from a man aged 30 to 39 in good health. CDR3s include the opening cysteine and the closing phenylalanine or tryptophan. A D gene is named only where the DNA matches it firmly. Rows may omit the clone size; those that give it use once, few, many or a size class.

CDR3 protein,CDR3 DNA,J gene,V gene,D gene,clone size
CASSLEGTRGNYGYTF,TGTGCCAGCAGCTTAGAAGGGACTAGAGGCAACTATGGCTACACCTTC,TRBJ1-2,TRBV7-2,NA,NA
CASSLEPSGSSETQYF,TGTGCCAGCAGCTTGGAGCCTAGCGGGAGTTCGGAGACCCAGTACTTC,TRBJ2-5,TRBV5-4,TRBD2,once
CASSSRQRHGYTF,TGTGCCAGCAGTTCCCGTCAGCGGCATGGCTACACCTTC,TRBJ1-2,TRBV28,NA,NA
CASSFGTGAGEKLFF,TGCGCCAGCAGCTTCGGGACCGGGGCAGGGGAAAAACTGTTTTTT,TRBJ1-4,TRBV5-1,NA,NA
CASSDPGQGVGEQFF,TGCGCCAGCAGCGACCCGGGACAGGGAGTGGGTGAGCAGTTCTTC,TRBJ2-1,TRBV5-1,TRBD1,NA
CASSEGDRGQKLFF,TGTGCCAGCAGTGAAGGGGACAGGGGACAAAAACTGTTTTTT,TRBJ1-4,TRBV2,TRBD1,NA
CASSSSGRAGETQYF,TGTGCCAGCAGCTCTAGCGGGAGGGCCGGGGAGACCCAGTACTTC,TRBJ2-5,TRBV7-2,TRBD2,NA
CASSDQTGGPYEQYF,TGTGCCAGCAGTGACCAAACAGGGGGCCCCTACGAGCAGTACTTC,TRBJ2-7,TRBV6-1,TRBD1,NA
CSVRLAYSYEQYF,TGCAGCGTGAGACTAGCGTACTCCTACGAGCAGTACTTC,TRBJ2-7,TRBV29-1,TRBD2,NA
CASSPGTSGSHEQYF,TGTGCCAGCAGCCCCGGGACTAGCGGGAGTCACGAGCAGTACTTC,TRBJ2-7,TRBV11-2,TRBD2,NA
CAWSTRETQYF,TGTGCCTGGAGTACAAGGGAGACCCAGTACTTC,TRBJ2-5,TRBV30,NA,NA
CAAFGGTEAFF,TGTGCCGCGTTCGGGGGCACTGAAGCTTTCTTT,TRBJ1-1,TRBV10-3,NA,NA
CASLGLDTQYF,TGTGCCAGCCTCGGGTTAGATACGCAGTATTTT,TRBJ2-3,TRBV27,NA,NA
CASSLAASTNTGELFF,TGTGCCAGCAGCTTAGCAGCTAGCACGAACACCGGGGAGCTGTTTTTT,TRBJ2-2,TRBV7-2,NA,NA
CATSRSGQGLGNYGYTF,TGTGCCACCAGCAGATCTGGACAGGGCCTGGGTAACTATGGCTACACCTTC,TRBJ1-2,TRBV15,TRBD1,NA
CAISQGYSGNQPQHF,TGTGCCATCAGTCAGGGTTATAGTGGCAATCAGCCCCAGCATTTT,TRBJ1-5,TRBV10-3,NA,NA
CASSWGTISDTQYF,TGTGCCAGCAGCTGGGGGACTATTTCAGATACGCAGTATTTT,TRBJ2-3,TRBV7-3,TRBD2,NA
CASSFVGSQETQYF,TGTGCCAGCAGCTTTGTAGGGTCACAAGAGACCCAGTACTTC,TRBJ2-5,TRBV5-8,NA,NA
CASSQDGQLYEQYF,TGCGCCAGCAGCCAAGACGGACAGCTCTACGAGCAGTACTTC,TRBJ2-7,TRBV4-1,NA,NA
CASSLALGNTIYF,TGCGCCAGCAGCTTGGCACTTGGAAACACCATATATTTT,TRBJ1-3,TRBV5-1,NA,NA
CASSGTGPSGGGELFF,TGTGCCAGCAGTGGCACCGGGCCCTCCGGGGGCGGGGAGCTGTTTTTT,TRBJ2-2,TRBV6-1,NA,NA